This T cell receptor beta chain was observed in a study of T-cell reconstitution after alpha-beta-depleted transplantation in children. Whole-study results and caveats: From surviving recipient T cells and thymic progenitors came the high day-60 TCRbeta diversity observed in some patients. It was reported that alpha-beta T cells came from several hundred expanded graft clones (about two months after transplant). The main origin of T-cell counts and diversity one year after transplant was newly produced T cells.

On this clonotype itself: Antigen specificity is unknown.

Preparation of the TCRbeta library involved a method that used unique molecular identifiers. TCRdb independently ran MiXCR on the PCR reads; one entry per CDR3 protein. In the table there are hundreds of thousands of distinct CDR3 sequences, under 15% of which are singletons. Trimming stripped 3 bases from V and 8 bases from J, with 10 bases between. The CDR3 runs to 13 residues. The sample in question was PBMCs, mostly from graft donor cells, obtained 360 days after TCRalphabeta/CD19-depleted stem cell transplant. The rearrangement uses TRBV12-3 or TRBV12-4 and TRBJ1-4; D gene unclear. The source is a male patient between 10 and 17 years old who had a stem cell transplant for acute myeloid leukemia, so the T cells may come from the graft donor. This CDR3 is CASSFKGGEKLFF. DNA for the CDR3: TGTGCCAGCAGTTTTAAGGGAGGGGAAAAACTGTTTTTT.